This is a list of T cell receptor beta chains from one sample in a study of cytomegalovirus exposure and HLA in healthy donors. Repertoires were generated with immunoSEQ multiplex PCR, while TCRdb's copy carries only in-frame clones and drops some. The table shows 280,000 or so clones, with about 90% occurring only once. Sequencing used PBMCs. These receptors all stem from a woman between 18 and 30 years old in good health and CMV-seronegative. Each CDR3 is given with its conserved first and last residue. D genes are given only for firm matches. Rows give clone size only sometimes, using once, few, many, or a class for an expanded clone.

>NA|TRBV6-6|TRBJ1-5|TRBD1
CASDRQGNQPQHF
TGTGCCAGCGATAGACAGGGTAACCAGCCCCAGCATTTT
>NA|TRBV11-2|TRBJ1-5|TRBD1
CASSLGTVKNQPQHF
TGTGCCAGCAGTTTAGGGACAGTCAAGAATCAGCCCCAGCATTTT
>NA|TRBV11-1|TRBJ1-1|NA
CASSFREETEAFF
TGTGCCAGCAGCTTCAGAGAGGAGACTGAAGCTTTCTTT
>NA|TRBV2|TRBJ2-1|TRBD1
CASTLPPGQGKLNEQFF
TGTGCCAGCACCCTACCCCCGGGACAGGGTAAATTAAATGAGCAGTTCTTC
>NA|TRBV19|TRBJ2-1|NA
CASSYVAGQQFF
TGTGCCAGTAGTTACGTGGCGGGTCAACAGTTCTTC
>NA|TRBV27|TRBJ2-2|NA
CATSRTNWANTGELFF
TGTGCCACCTCCAGGACAAACTGGGCGAACACCGGGGAGCTGTTTTTT
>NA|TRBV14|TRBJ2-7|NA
CASSREEVTRQYF
TGTGCCAGCAGCCGAGAGGAGGTAACGAGGCAGTACTTC
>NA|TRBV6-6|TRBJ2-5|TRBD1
CASSYSRQGSTETQYF
TGTGCCAGCAGTTACTCTAGACAGGGGAGTACGGAGACCCAGTACTTC
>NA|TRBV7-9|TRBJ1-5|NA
CASSRDRLQPQHF
TGTGCCAGCAGCCGAGACCGACTTCAGCCCCAGCATTTT
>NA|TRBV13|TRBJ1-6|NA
CASSDRPQGYNSPLHF
TGTGCCAGCTCCGACAGGCCTCAAGGGTATAATTCACCCCTCCACTTT
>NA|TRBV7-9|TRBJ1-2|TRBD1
CASSTTGQGLGYGYAF
TGTGCCAGCAGCACCACCGGACAGGGTTTAGGCTATGGCTACGCCTTC
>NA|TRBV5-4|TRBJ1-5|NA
CASSGGVNQPQHF
TGTGCCAGCAGCGGCGGGGTCAATCAGCCCCAGCATTTT
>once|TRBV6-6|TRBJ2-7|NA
CASSYSGAPSSYEQYF
TGTGCCAGCAGTTACTCGGGAGCGCCTAGCTCCTACGAGCAGTACTTC
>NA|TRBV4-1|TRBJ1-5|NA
CASSQAREGQPQHF
TGCGCCAGCAGCCAAGCGAGGGAAGGTCAGCCCCAGCATTTT
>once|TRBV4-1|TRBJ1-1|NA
CASSQGRVNTEAFF
TGCGCCAGCAGCCAGGGCAGGGTTAACACTGAAGCTTTCTTT
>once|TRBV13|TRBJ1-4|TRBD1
CASSLEEGAREKLFF
TGTGCCAGCAGCTTAGAAGAGGGGGCTCGTGAAAAACTGTTTTTT
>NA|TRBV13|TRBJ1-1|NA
CASSPMNTEAFF
TGTGCCAGCAGCCCCATGAACACTGAAGCTTTCTTT
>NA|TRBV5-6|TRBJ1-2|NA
CASSLTTGRGYTF
TGTGCCAGCAGCTTGACCACAGGGAGAGGCTACACCTTC
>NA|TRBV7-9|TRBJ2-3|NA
CASSPQDSPTAAQYF
TGTGCCAGCAGCCCCCAGGACTCCCCCACGGCGGCGCAGTATTTT
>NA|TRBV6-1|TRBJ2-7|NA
CASTLYSGYSYEQYF
TGTGCCAGCACTCTGTATTCAGGGTACTCCTACGAGCAGTACTTC
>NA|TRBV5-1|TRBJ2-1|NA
CASSLGTSANEQFF
TGCGCCAGCAGCTTAGGGACTTCCGCCAATGAGCAGTTCTTC
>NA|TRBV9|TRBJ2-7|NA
CASSVGIGGGHYEQYF
TGTGCCAGCAGCGTAGGAATTGGCGGGGGACACTACGAGCAGTACTTC
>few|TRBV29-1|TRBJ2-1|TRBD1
CSAGQLQNEQFF
TGCAGCGCGGGACAGCTCCAGAATGAGCAGTTCTTC
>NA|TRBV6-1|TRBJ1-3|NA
CASSSTGSSGNTIYF
TGTGCCAGCAGTTCAACCGGGTCCTCTGGAAACACCATATATTTT
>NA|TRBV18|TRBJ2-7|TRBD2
CASSPVRGGNYEQYF
TGTGCCAGCTCACCGGTTCGGGGGGGCAACTACGAGCAGTACTTC
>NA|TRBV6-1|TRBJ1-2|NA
CASSARGGSNYGYTF
TGTGCCAGCAGTGCCCGTGGGGGCTCTAACTATGGCTACACCTTC
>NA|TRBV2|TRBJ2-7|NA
CASRAVPHYEQYF
TGTGCCAGCAGAGCTGTCCCCCACTACGAGCAGTACTTC
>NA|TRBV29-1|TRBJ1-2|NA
CSVEIEITGHYGYTF
TGCAGCGTTGAAATCGAGATAACAGGGCACTATGGCTACACCTTC
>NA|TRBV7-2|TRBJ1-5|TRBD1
CASSLRGQGNGQPQHF
TGTGCCAGCAGCTTAAGGGGACAGGGAAATGGTCAGCCCCAGCATTTT
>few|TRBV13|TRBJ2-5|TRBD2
CASSYTPGGGETQYF
TGTGCCAGCAGCTATACGCCCGGGGGGGGAGAGACCCAGTACTTC
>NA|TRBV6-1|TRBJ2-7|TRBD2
CASSATGLAGEQYF
TGTGCCAGCAGCGCAACTGGACTAGCGGGAGAGCAGTACTTC
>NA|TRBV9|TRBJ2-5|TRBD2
CASSVAGTSGDQETQYF
TGTGCCAGCAGCGTAGCGGGGACTAGCGGAGACCAAGAGACCCAGTACTTC
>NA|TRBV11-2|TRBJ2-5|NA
CASSPWRDQYF
TGTGCCAGCAGTCCTTGGAGGGACCAGTACTTC
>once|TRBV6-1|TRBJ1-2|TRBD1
CASTTGQGAHGYTF
TGTGCCAGCACCACGGGACAGGGGGCGCATGGCTACACCTTC
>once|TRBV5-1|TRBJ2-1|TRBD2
CASSPPKGLAGAEEQFF
TGCGCCAGCAGCCCCCCTAAGGGACTAGCGGGGGCAGAGGAGCAGTTCTTC
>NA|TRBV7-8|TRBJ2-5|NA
CASSLLLLQETQYF
TGTGCCAGCAGCTTATTACTACTCCAAGAGACCCAGTACTTC
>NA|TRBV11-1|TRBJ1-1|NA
CASSFSREDGTEAFF
TGTGCCAGCAGCTTTTCGAGGGAGGACGGCACTGAAGCTTTCTTT
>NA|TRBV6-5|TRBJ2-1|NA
CASSSSSNNEQFF
TGTGCCAGCAGCTCCAGTAGCAATAATGAGCAGTTCTTC
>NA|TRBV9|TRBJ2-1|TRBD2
CASSVELAGVGNEQFF
TGTGCCAGCAGCGTAGAATTAGCGGGGGTCGGTAATGAGCAGTTCTTC
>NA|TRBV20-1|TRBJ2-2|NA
CSASLTGELFF
TGCAGTGCTAGTTTAACCGGGGAGCTGTTTTTT
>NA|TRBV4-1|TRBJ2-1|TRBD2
CASSQERGAASGDYNEQFF
TGCGCCAGCAGCCAAGAAAGGGGAGCCGCTAGCGGAGACTACAATGAGCAGTTCTTC
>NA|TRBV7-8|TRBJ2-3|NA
CATAGGPADTQYF
TGTGCCACCGCCGGGGGGCCAGCAGATACGCAGTATTTT
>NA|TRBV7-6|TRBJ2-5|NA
CASSLTGNQGTQYF
TGTGCCAGCAGCTTAACAGGGAACCAAGGGACCCAGTACTTC
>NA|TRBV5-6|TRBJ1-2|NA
CASRKGQPYGYTF
TGTGCCAGCAGGAAGGGACAACCCTATGGCTACACCTTC
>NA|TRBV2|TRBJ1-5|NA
CASSYRVSQPQHF
TGTGCCAGCAGTTACAGGGTTAGTCAGCCCCAGCATTTT
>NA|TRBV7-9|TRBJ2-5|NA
CASSLALYATDEETQYF
TGTGCCAGCAGCTTAGCCTTATATGCGACAGACGAAGAGACCCAGTACTTC
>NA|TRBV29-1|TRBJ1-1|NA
CSVRHLLMNTEAFF
TGCAGCGTGCGGCATCTCCTCATGAACACTGAAGCTTTCTTT
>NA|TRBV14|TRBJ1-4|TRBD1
CASSQDLWGQGMSNEKLFF
TGTGCCAGCAGCCAAGATTTATGGGGACAGGGCATGTCTAATGAAAAACTGTTTTTT
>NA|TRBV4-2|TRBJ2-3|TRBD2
CASSVGLADTQYF
TGTGCCAGCAGCGTGGGACTAGCGGATACGCAGTATTTT
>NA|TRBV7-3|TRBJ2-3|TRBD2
CASSSRDYITDTQYF
TGTGCCAGCAGCTCCCGGGACTACATCACAGATACGCAGTATTTT